These T cell receptor beta chains were read from a single sample in a study of T cells after yellow fever vaccination. TCRdb processed the 5' RACE reads anew with MiXCR; each CDR3 protein has one entry. The table has some 600,000 distinct CDR3 sequences, less than 20% seen once. The sample in question was PBMCs, obtained 5 days after the first yellow fever vaccination. The receptors stem from a man aged 18 to 29 who received the YFV17D yellow fever vaccine. Both conserved end residues are part of each CDR3. D genes are given only for firm matches. The listing skips clone size in some rows; elsewhere it reads once, few, many or a size class.

d_call | j_call | clone_size | v_call | cdr3_nt | cdr3_aa
NA | TRBJ1-3 | NA | TRBV6-2/TRBV6-3 | TGTGCCAGCAGTTACCGTGGGACGTACGGAAACACCATATATTTT | CASSYRGTYGNTIYF
TRBD1 | TRBJ1-6 | NA | TRBV24-1 | TGTGCCACCAGTGAGCCCTCCGGGACAGATAATTCACCCCTCCACTTT | CATSEPSGTDNSPLHF
TRBD1 | TRBJ2-5 | few | TRBV5-1 | TGCGCCAGCAGCTTCGGGACAGGGATCATTGAGACCCAGTACTTC | CASSFGTGIIETQYF
NA | TRBJ1-1 | NA | TRBV6-2/TRBV6-3 | TGTGCCAGCAGTTATATTATGTCGGGCAGGGGGAACACTGAAGCTTTCTTT | CASSYIMSGRGNTEAFF
NA | TRBJ2-3 | NA | TRBV29-1 | TGCAGCGTTGAGGGTGGTCGGGGTAGGACAGATACGCAGTATTTT | CSVEGGRGRTDTQYF
NA | TRBJ1-1 | NA | TRBV7-9 | TGTGCCAGCAGCTTACCCCCAGGGTTGGGCACTGAAGCTTTCTTT | CASSLPPGLGTEAFF
NA | TRBJ1-6 | few | TRBV3-1 | TGTGCCAGCAGCCAAGACGTCGGGCAATCACCCCTCCACTTT | CASSQDVGQSPLHF
NA | TRBJ1-6 | many | TRBV10-3 | TGTGCCATCAGCCCAGGGTTGGGACTTTCACCCCTCCACTTT | CAISPGLGLSPLHF
NA | TRBJ2-3 | few | TRBV18 | TGTGCCAGCCGCTTACAGGGTAATACGCAGTATTTT | CASRLQGNTQYF
NA | TRBJ1-2 | many | TRBV5-5 | TGTGCCAGCAGCTGGGACATTTATGGCTACACCTTC | CASSWDIYGYTF
NA | TRBJ2-5 | NA | TRBV6-5 | TGTGCCAGCAGTTTACAGTGGCAAGAGACCCAGTACTTC | CASSLQWQETQYF
NA | TRBJ2-3 | NA | TRBV4-3 | TGCGCCAGCAGCCAAGAAAGTGTAGTTTACACAGATACGCAGTATTTT | CASSQESVVYTDTQYF
NA | TRBJ1-2 | NA | TRBV7-9 | TGTGCCAGCAGCTTAGGGTGGGATGGCTACACCTTC | CASSLGWDGYTF
NA | TRBJ2-1 | NA | TRBV19 | TGTGCCAGTAGCCGGGGCCATTACAATGAGCAGTTCTTC | CASSRGHYNEQFF